Listed here are 7 T cell receptor beta chains from one sample, sequenced in a study of regulatory T cells in long-lasting Graves disease (TCRdb year 2021). The method behind the library was multiplex PCR. TCRdb shows the sequencer as Illumina HiSeq 4000. iRepertoire HTBI primers and Arm-PCR amplification of CDR3 regions were used to construct TCR beta libraries. TCRdb passed the public sequencing reads through fastp at Q25 and MiXCR, retaining productive beta sequences. Rows are unified per CDR3 protein, each entry keeping the most common DNA and genes. Here the sample has 450,000 to 700,000 distinct CDR3 sequences; about 13% occur a single time. The ten largest make up 10% of the sample. Taken with the paper, the label for time point translates to: newly diagnosed GD, antithyroid drugs for less than 3 months. RNA was extracted from PBMCs in TRIzol for both TCR sequencing and RNA sequencing. These records were also assigned to another study, of T cells in Graves' hyperthyroidism and ophthalmopathy.

The specimen comprised peripheral blood mononuclear cells (PBMCs), sampled at new diagnosis, from a patient treated with antithyroid drugs. Source of these receptors: a man aged 25-45 years with Graves disease. Donor details come from another sample of the same person, matched by shared clones.

V usage is TRBV4-1 and J usage is TRBJ2-7; the match to TRBD2 covers 11 bases. CDR1 MGHRA and CDR2 YSYEKL come from the germline V gene. V lost 4 bases, J lost 5 bases, and 10 bases stayed unmatched. The CDR3 totals 16 residues. The CDR3 protein is CASSPRGVSGRDEQYF. Here the CDR3 DNA reads TGCGCCAGCAGCCCCAGAGGTGTTAGCGGGAGGGACGAGCAGTACTTC.

The J gene is TRBJ2-1, the V gene TRBV20-1; 7 nucleotides line up with TRBD2. This CDR3 is 13 amino acids long. V gave up 7 bases and J gave up 10 bases; unmatched junction bases: 13. Looked up from germline, CDR1 is DFQATT and CDR2 is SNEGSKA (reference sequence). The DNA for the CDR3 is TGCAGTGGGTCTAGCGGCACCTTGCGGGAGCAGTTCTTC. It yields the protein CSGSSGTLREQFF.

There are many counts of this clonotype. V and J are TRBV6-1 and TRBJ2-7, with a weak D call TRBD2 (6 bases). This CDR3 has 15 residues. V was clipped by 6 bases and J by 3 bases, with 18 bases between them. Per the germline V gene, CDR1 is MNHNS and CDR2 is SASEGT. The CDR3 DNA reads as TGTGCCAGCAGCGCCTCGGGACTGATCCTCTACGAGCAGTACTTC. Translated: CASSASGLILYEQYF.

The rearrangement uses TRBV12-3 or TRBV12-4 and TRBJ2-7; tentative D call: TRBD2 (6 bases). V was cut by 6 bases and J by 0 bases, with 15 bases left in between. The CDR3 consists of 15 residues. The CDR3 loop is CASRRISGSSYEQYF. CDR3 nucleotide sequence: TGTGCCAGCAGAAGAATTAGCGGCAGCTCCTACGAGCAGTACTTC.

This clonotype showed up many times. This rearrangement joins TRBV2 to TRBJ2-2; 9 positions match TRBD1. The length of the CDR3 is 14 residues. The V segment lost 10 bases and the J segment 6 bases; nucleotides outside the gene matches: 9. The germline CDR1 and CDR2 sequences are SNHLY and FYNNEI. Here the CDR3 reads CANSIRTGAGELFF. The CDR3 DNA reads as TGTGCCAACTCTATTCGGACAGGGGCCGGGGAGCTGTTTTTT.

The V call is TRBV24-1, the J call TRBJ2-5, with 8 bases that match TRBD2. The CDR3 loop spans 15 amino acids. The V segment lost 6 bases and the J segment 4 bases; nucleotides outside the gene matches: 9. CDR1 is KGHDR and CDR2 is SFDVKD in the germline V gene. The CDR3 loop is CATSTGGSAGETQYF. The CDR3 nucleotides are TGTGCCACCAGTACGGGGGGGTCGGCCGGAGAGACCCAGTACTTC.

The chain combines TRBV5-1 with TRBJ2-7, with 10 nucleotides matching TRBD2. The CDR3 extends over 17 amino acids. J gave up 5 bases and V 0 bases, and 11 bases lay outside the gene matches. Looked up from germline, CDR1 is SGHRS and CDR2 is YFSETQ. CDR3 loop: CASSLGASGSLRNEQYF. The CDR3 region has the DNA TGCGCCAGCAGCTTGGGCGCTAGCGGGAGTCTGAGAAACGAGCAGTACTTC.